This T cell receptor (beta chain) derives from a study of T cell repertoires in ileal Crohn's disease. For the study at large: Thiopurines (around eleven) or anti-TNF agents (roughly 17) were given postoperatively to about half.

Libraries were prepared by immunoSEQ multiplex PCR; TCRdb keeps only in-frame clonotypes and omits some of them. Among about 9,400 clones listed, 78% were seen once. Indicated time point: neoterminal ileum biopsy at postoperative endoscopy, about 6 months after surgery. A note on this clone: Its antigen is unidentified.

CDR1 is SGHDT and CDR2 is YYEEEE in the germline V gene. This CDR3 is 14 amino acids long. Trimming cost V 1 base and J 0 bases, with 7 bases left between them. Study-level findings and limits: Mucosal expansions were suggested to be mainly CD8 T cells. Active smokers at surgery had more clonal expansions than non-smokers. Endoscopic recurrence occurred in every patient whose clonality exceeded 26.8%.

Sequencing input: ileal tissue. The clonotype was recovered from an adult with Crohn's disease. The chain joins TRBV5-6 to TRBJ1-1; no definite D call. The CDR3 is CASSLTAMNTEAFF. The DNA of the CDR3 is TGTGCCAGCAGCTTGACAGCTATGAACACTGAAGCTTTCTTT.